This T cell receptor (beta chain) was obtained from a study of blood T cell repertoires in COVID-19. The wider study: The samples span acute and convalescent COVID-19 from the United States, Italy and Spain. The cDNA or gDNA used as material had been derived from T cells, B-cell-depleted T cells, or PBMCs.

V gave up 6 bases and J gave up 0 bases, with 20 bases separating them. The CDR3 sequence is 17 residues long. The germline CDR1 and CDR2 sequences are LNHDA and SQIVND (reference sequence). Authors' processing steps: Reference gene primer amplification gave nucleated cell count estimates. Sequenced by immunoSEQ multiplex PCR; TCRdb stores in-frame clones only, minus some. That table is the source of V, J and clone size, and D and trimming were worked out from the DNA. The table records roughly 99,000 clones, 80% to 85% of them present only once. This TCR derives from a human donor in a cohort sampled during active COVID-19. The V and J genes are TRBV19 and TRBJ1-1, with D perhaps TRBD1 (6 bases). What was sequenced was peripheral blood. The CDR3 sequence: CASSYTQGTMVNTEAFF. CDR3 bases: TGTGCCAGTAGCTACACCCAGGGGACGATGGTGAACACTGAAGCTTTCTTT. The full variable domain, completed using reference TRBV19 and TRBJ1-1, is DGGITQSPKYLFRKEGQNVTLSCEQNLNHDAMYWYRQDPGQGLRLIYYSQIVNDFQKGDIAEGYSVSREKKESFPLTVTSAQKNPTAFYLCASSYTQGTMVNTEAFFGQGTRLTVV.